Listed below are T cell receptor beta chains from one sample, sequenced in a study of cytomegalovirus exposure and HLA in healthy donors. Clones were read by immunoSEQ multiplex PCR, and TCRdb kept only the in-frame ones, dropping some. Its listing shows around 52,000 clones. The material sequenced was PBMCs. The source of these receptors is a woman aged 50 to 65 in good health and CMV-seropositive. Both conserved end residues are part of each CDR3. The D gene is left open where the match is weak.

>TRBV9|-|TRBJ2-7
TGTGCCAGCAGCGTCTCCGACAGCTACGAGCAGTACTTC
CASSVSDSYEQYF
>TRBV7-9|TRBD1|TRBJ1-1
TGTGCCAGCAGCTTGACAGGGGGAATGAACACTGAAGCTTTCTTT
CASSLTGGMNTEAFF
>TRBV2|-|TRBJ1-1
TGTGCCAGCAGTGCCCAATTCCGGGGGACTGAAGCTTTCTTT
CASSAQFRGTEAFF
>TRBV30|TRBD1|TRBJ2-7
TGTGCCTGGAGTGCCAGGGACAGGGTGCCCTACGAGCAGTACTTC
CAWSARDRVPYEQYF
>TRBV2|TRBD1|TRBJ2-7
TGTGCCAGCATGCGGACCGGACAGGGGGCGCCCTACGAGCAGTACTTC
CASMRTGQGAPYEQYF
>TRBV9|TRBD1|TRBJ1-3
TGTGCCAGCAGCGTGGGACAGGGGCGAAACACCATATATTTT
CASSVGQGRNTIYF
>TRBV5-4|TRBD2|TRBJ2-2
TGTGCCAGCAGCCCCCGAAAGGTAGCGGGGAACACCGGGGAGCTGTTTTTT
CASSPRKVAGNTGELFF
>TRBV7-2|TRBD1|TRBJ1-6
TGTGCCAGCAGCCCGGGACAGGGAGGATCACCCCTCCACTTT
CASSPGQGGSPLHF
>TRBV2|TRBD1|TRBJ1-1
TGTGCCAGCAGAGGGGACAGGGTAAACACTGAAGCTTTCTTT
CASRGDRVNTEAFF
>TRBV6-6|-|TRBJ1-6
TGTGCCAGCAGAACAGGGAATTCACCCCTCCACTTT
CASRTGNSPLHF
>TRBV27|-|TRBJ1-4
TGTGCCAGCAGTTTAGGAACATCGAGGTATGAAAAACTGTTTTTT
CASSLGTSRYEKLFF